One and the same sample provided the 32 T cell receptor beta chains below, sequenced in a study of molecular identifiers for immune sequencing clone quantification (dated by TCRdb to 2016 to 2018). Libraries were constructed by PCR. Sequencing used a NextSeq 500. The public reads were run again by TCRdb, first through fastp at Q25 and then through MiXCR, and only productive beta chains were kept. Duplicate CDR3 protein sequences are folded into a single record with the most common DNA and genes. For this sample the table gives 80,000 to 100,000 distinct CDR3 sequences, of which 20% to 30% were detected only once. The ten largest account for under 1% of the sample. Sequenced: naive CD8+ T cells from blood, with Jurkat cell RNA spiked in. Interpreted using the paper, the cell subset or site label stands for: FACS-sorted CD8+CD4-CCR7+CD45RA+ naive T cells. The origin of the receptors is a human donor in good health. Some libraries in this study had Jurkat cell RNA spiked in.

A few counts support this clonotype. J is TRBJ2-1 and V is TRBV18; 7 bases map to TRBD2. The CDR3 is 16 residues long. The V gene end was trimmed by 2 bases and the J gene end by 4 bases; junction bases not matched to a gene: 8. Germline values: CDR1 KGHSH, CDR2 LQKENI. In nucleotides, the CDR3 is TGTGCCAGCTCACCAGGGGGGGAGGCCACATACAATGAGCAGTTCTTC. Translating it yields CASSPGGEATYNEQFF.

As to this clonotype: A single base separates this from a much larger clone, so it may be a read error. The CDR3 does not end in the conserved phenylalanine or tryptophan, so this is likely a read error. The CDR3 region is CASSDRTTYYEQYL. Here the CDR3 DNA reads TGTGCCAGCAGTGATAGGACTACGTACTACGAGCAGTACCTC. This chain connects TRBV6-1 to TRBJ2-7, with D possibly matching TRBD2 (6 bases). The germline V gene encodes CDR1 MNHNS and CDR2 SASEGT. Trimming took 3 bases from V and 3 from J, leaving 12 bases between them. CDR3 size: 14 residues.

In the case of this clonotype: A read error may explain this, as a much larger clone is one base away. This chain uses TRBV12-3 or TRBV12-4 with TRBJ2-3, with 8 bases identical to TRBD2. The CDR3 has 17 amino acids. The ends lost 11 bases at V and 2 bases at J; junction bases unmatched: 18. The CDR3 loop reads CARVPGGGAPYTDTQYF. The CDR3 bases are TGTGCCCGCGTTCCGGGGGGGGGGGCCCCCTACACAGATACGCAGTATTTT.

The sample holds many counts of this clonotype. One end of the junction varies from germline; a read error may be responsible. The V gene is TRBV28, the J gene TRBJ1-4; D is uncertain. CDR1 MDHEN and CDR2 SYDVKM come from the germline V gene. The CDR3 consists of 13 residues. The CDR3 DNA is TGTGCCAGCAGTTTATGCATTGCGGGCGCCGGGCTTTTT. It yields the protein CASSLCIAGAGLF.

Of note for this clonotype: One end of the junction is discordant with germline, which a read error may explain. This sequence joins TRBV30 and TRBJ2-5; 8 nucleotides line up with TRBD1. CDR1 is GTSNPN, CDR2 SVGIG, per germline (reference sequence). The CDR3 runs to 18 residues. CDR3 sequence reads: CARSVLSPTGQVDETQYF. The CDR3 DNA sequence: TGTGCCCGGAGTGTCCTATCCCCTACGGGACAGGTCGATGAGACCCAGTACTTC.

This clonotype was detected ten times or more. The chain recombines TRBV6-5 with TRBJ2-7; 13 nucleotides match TRBD2. The CDR3 is 14 amino acids. J was trimmed by 2 bases and V by 5 bases; bases with no gene match: 0. Germline CDR1 reads MNHEY; CDR2 reads SVGAGI. The DNA of the CDR3 is TGTGCCAGCAGTACTAGCGGGAGGGCCTACGAGCAGTACTTC. It yields the protein CASSTSGRAYEQYF.

This clonotype was seen at least ten times. This chain links TRBV6-5 with TRBJ2-3; 8 nucleotides line up with TRBD1. The CDR3 totals 16 residues. The V segment lost 2 bases and the J segment 1 base; nucleotides outside the gene matches: 5. CDR1 is MNHEY and CDR2 is SVGAGI in the germline V gene. CDR3 in DNA: TGTGCCAGCAGTTACAGTCAGGGGGCAGGCACAGATACGCAGTATTTT. Its translation: CASSYSQGAGTDTQYF.

Many counts were recorded for this clonotype. V usage is TRBV4-3 and J usage is TRBJ1-5; 7 positions agree with TRBD1. The CDR3 length is 15 residues. J lost 5 bases, V lost 4 bases, and 8 bases had no gene match. Looked up from germline, CDR1 is LGHNA and CDR2 is YSLEER. The CDR3 loop is CASSPADRVDQPQHF. The CDR3 bases are TGCGCCAGCAGCCCAGCCGACAGGGTCGATCAGCCCCAGCATTTT.

The chain has TRBV19 and TRBJ2-1; 16 positions match TRBD2. The junction had 4 bases not matched to a gene; V was cut back by 0 bases and J by 5 bases. Germline V CDR1 and CDR2: LNHDA, SQIVND (reference sequence). This CDR3 contains 18 residues. DNA of the CDR3: TGTGCCAGTAGTATAGATTTGGGACTAGCGGGGGGGAACAATGAGCAGTTCTTC. Translated, it gives CASSIDLGLAGGNNEQFF.

J is TRBJ2-1 and V is TRBV4-3; the D gene could be TRBD1 or TRBD2 (5 bases each). There are 18 residues in the CDR3. Germline loops: CDR1 LGHNA, CDR2 YSLEER. Deletions cut 0 bases from V and 7 bases from J, with 22 bases between. The CDR3 nucleotides read TGCGCCAGCAGCCAAGATTCGGGTGGGGGAGCGCCGGGGAATGAGCAGTTCTTC. This gives the protein CASSQDSGGGAPGNEQFF.

Points on this clonotype: This may stem from a read error, because a much larger clone lies one nucleotide away. The V call is TRBV13, the J call TRBJ1-5; weak D call: TRBD1 (5 bases). This CDR3 has 15 amino acids. From germline, CDR1 is PRHDT and CDR2 FYEKMQ (reference sequence). V lost 0 bases to trimming and J lost 11 bases, with 17 bases between them. The CDR3 DNA reads as TGTGCCAGCAGCTTAGGCCGGGGGGGGTACCAGTCCCAGCATTTT. It translates to CASSLGRGGYQSQHF.

On this clonotype itself: This may be a read error, as it is one base from a much larger clone. This chain uses TRBV12-5 with TRBJ1-4; D perhaps matches TRBD1 (6 bases). Germline V CDR1 and CDR2: LGHNT, FRNRAP. The CDR3 is 15 amino acids. This chain's CDR3 is CASGSTDSSNEKPFF. CDR3 bases: TGTGCTAGTGGTTCGACGGACAGTTCCAATGAAAAACCGTTTTTT. The whole variable domain, remainder taken from reference TRBV12-5 and TRBJ1-4, is DARVTQTPRHKVTEMGQEVTMRCQPILGHNTVFWYRQTMMQGLELLAYFRNRAPLDDSGMPKDRFSAEMPDATLATLKIQPSEPRDSAVYFCASGSTDSSNEKPFFGSGTQLSVL.

This clonotype was picked up many times. V gene TRBV4-1 combines with J gene TRBJ2-7; perhaps TRBD1 as D (6 bases). This CDR3 is built from 14 residues. V lost 3 bases and J lost 2, with 11 bases in between. From germline, CDR1 is MGHRA and CDR2 YSYEKL. The CDR3 DNA reads TGCGCCAGCAGCCACCGGGACATAGCCTACGAGCAGTACTTC. Amino acid sequence: CASSHRDIAYEQYF.

As concerns this clonotype: Possible read error: a much larger clone is one base away. The chain employs TRBV19 and TRBJ2-5; perhaps TRBD2 as D (6 bases). The CDR3 consists of 13 residues. Germline lookup yields CDR1 LNHDA and CDR2 SQIVND (reference sequence). CDR3 DNA sequence: TGTGCCAGTAGTTCGGGACTCCAAGAGGCCCAGTACTTC. The encoded protein is CASSSGLQEAQYF.

The V call is TRBV13, the J call TRBJ1-2; maybe TRBD1 (5 bases). Germline values: CDR1 PRHDT, CDR2 FYEKMQ (reference sequence). Trimming pared 4 bases from V and 2 bases from J, leaving 26 bases between. The CDR3 is 19 amino acids. The CDR3 here is CASSSHRHPDTGGNYGYTF. The CDR3 DNA follows: TGTGCCAGCAGCTCGCACCGCCACCCTGACACCGGGGGAAACTATGGCTACACCTTC.

For this clonotype: A much larger clone lies a single base off, so this may be a read error. The chain employs TRBV4-3 and TRBJ2-1; 8 bases map to TRBD1. From germline, CDR1 is LGHNA and CDR2 YSLEER. The CDR3 loop spans 17 amino acids. The CDR3 nucleotides are TGCGCCAGCAGCCAAGAACCCGGGACAGGCTCCTACAATGGGCAGTTCTTC. Residues: CASSQEPGTGSYNGQFF.

There are many counts of this clonotype. The gene calls are TRBV7-9 and TRBJ2-5, with no clear D. V was pared by 5 bases and J by 4 bases, with 8 bases between. CDR1 is SEHNR, CDR2 FQNEAQ, per germline (reference sequence). The CDR3 extends over 12 amino acids. CDR3 region: CASSQGRETQYF. The CDR3, as DNA: TGTGCCAGCAGCCAAGGGCGAGAGACCCAGTACTTC.

In its sample, this clonotype was seen many times. This chain links TRBV20-1 with TRBJ2-1, with 8 bases matching TRBD2. CDR3 size: 15 residues. Trimming took 1 base from V and 3 from J; bases not matched to a gene: 5. Germline V lookup: CDR1 DFQATT, CDR2 SNEGSKA (reference sequence). The CDR3 DNA sequence: TGCAGTGCTAGAGGGACTAGCCTTGTCTACAATGAGCAGTTCTTC. Its protein product is CSARGTSLVYNEQFF.

This clonotype was counted many times. The chain employs TRBV12-3 or TRBV12-4 and TRBJ2-3; tentative D call: TRBD1 (6 bases). The V end was cut by 7 bases, the J end by 0 bases, with 14 bases between. The CDR3 runs 15 residues. The CDR3 is CASTDPDRSTDTQYF. The CDR3, as DNA: TGTGCCAGCACCGATCCCGACAGGAGCACAGATACGCAGTATTTT.

With respect to this clonotype: This may stem from a read error, because a much larger clone lies one nucleotide away. J is TRBJ2-3 and V is TRBV11-2, with 10 bases matching TRBD2. Germline assignment: CDR1 SGHAT and CDR2 FQNNGV. Unmatched junction bases numbered 11, after V lost 3 bases and J lost 2 bases. The CDR3 has 18 residues. The CDR3 sequence: CASSFLTLAGAHTDTQYF. The CDR3, as DNA: TGTGCCAGCAGCTTCCTGACCCTAGCGGGGGCGCACACAGATACGCAGTATTTT.

J is TRBJ2-3 and V is TRBV5-4, with a possible D match to TRBD2 (7 bases). CDR1 is SGHNT, CDR2 YYREEE, per germline (reference sequence). V was cut by 2 bases and J by 0 bases, with 13 bases left in between. This CDR3 spans 16 amino acids. CDR3 loop: CASSFIGGHSTDTQYF. Written as DNA, the CDR3 is TGTGCCAGCAGCTTCATCGGGGGGCATAGCACAGATACGCAGTATTTT. The whole variable domain, filled in from reference TRBV5-4 and TRBJ2-3, reads ETGVTQSPTHLIKTRGQQVTLRCSSQSGHNTVSWYQQALGQGPQFIFQYYREEENGRGNFPPRFSGLQFPNYSSELNVNALELDDSALYLCASSFIGGHSTDTQYFGPGTRLTVL.

The V and J genes are TRBV11-2 and TRBJ2-7; a possible D gene is TRBD2 (6 bases). Germline V gene sequence: CDR1 SGHAT, CDR2 FQNNGV. Trimming removed 2 bases at V and 0 bases at J, with 14 bases between. The CDR3 is 16 amino acids. The CDR3 nucleotides read TGTGCCAGCAGCTTATCGGAGGGCTACCTCTCCTACGAGCAGTACTTC. Amino acids: CASSLSEGYLSYEQYF.

This clonotype was counted ten times or more. CDR3 loop: CSAPPSGGRGYTF. The CDR3 bases are TGCAGCGCACCCCCTTCAGGAGGGAGAGGCTACACCTTC. This chain uses TRBV29-1 with TRBJ1-2; D remains ambiguous. This CDR3 is built from 13 residues. Germline V gene lookup returns CDR1 SQVTM and CDR2 ANQGSEA. Trimming removed 7 bases from V and 8 bases from J, with 20 bases in between.

This clonotype was detected ten times or more. The J gene is TRBJ2-2, the V gene TRBV13; a weak D match, TRBD1 (6 bases). The V gene's germline CDR1 is PRHDT and CDR2 FYEKMQ (reference sequence). This CDR3 has 15 residues. Trimming removed 5 bases from V and 4 bases from J, with 14 bases in between. Here the CDR3 reads CASSELQGTTGELFF. CDR3 DNA: TGTGCCAGCAGCGAATTACAGGGTACCACCGGGGAGCTGTTTTTT.

This clonotype has ten or more counts. This chain connects TRBV19 to TRBJ1-5; unclear D gene. V was clipped by 3 bases and J by 2 bases, with 14 bases between them. The CDR3 spans 16 residues. CDR1 and CDR2 (germline): LNHDA, SQIVND (reference sequence). Here the CDR3 DNA reads TGTGCCAGTAGTATCGGCAGACATGAGGGCAATCAGCCCCAGCATTTT. It codes for CASSIGRHEGNQPQHF. Supplemented by reference TRBV19 and TRBJ1-5, the full variable domain reads DGGITQSPKYLFRKEGQNVTLSCEQNLNHDAMYWYRQDPGQGLRLIYYSQIVNDFQKGDIAEGYSVSREKKESFPLTVTSAQKNPTAFYLCASSIGRHEGNQPQHFGDGTRLSIL.

This clonotype was found once. A single base separates this from a much larger clone, so it may be a read error. The chain links TRBV7-9 to TRBJ2-2; D is possibly TRBD2 (5 bases). This CDR3 has 17 residues. The germline V gene has CDR1 SEHNR and CDR2 FQNEAQ (reference sequence). The CDR3 nucleotides are TGTGCCAGCAGCTTAGGCGGTTACGGCTTGAACACCGGGGAGCTGTCTTTT. Translated, it gives CASSLGGYGLNTGELSF.

Of note for this clonotype: A read error may explain this, as a much larger clone is one base away. The V gene is TRBV20-1, the J gene TRBJ1-5; 9 nucleotides line up with TRBD1. Germline CDR1 is DFQATT and CDR2 is SNEGSKA (reference sequence). This CDR3 comprises 14 residues. Germline trimming cut 6 bases from V and 4 bases from J; bases unmatched to any gene: 7. This chain's CDR3 is CSAATGQGNQPQHF. The CDR3 DNA sequence: TGCAGTGCCGCCACCGGACAGGGGAATCAGCCCCAGCATTTT.

There are many counts of this clonotype. The chain is built from TRBV6-5 and TRBJ2-1, with a weak D call TRBD1 (6 bases). Trimming stripped 0 bases from V and 6 bases from J, with 12 bases between. CDR1 and CDR2 from the germline V gene are MNHEY and SVGAGI. The CDR3 extends over 15 amino acids. Written as DNA, the CDR3 is TGTGCCAGCAGTTACTCGACAGGAACCAGCAATGAGCAGTTCTTC. This encodes CASSYSTGTSNEQFF.

This clonotype has ten or more counts. This rearrangement joins TRBV30 to TRBJ2-7; D is undetermined. The CDR3 consists of 14 residues. Trimming removed 3 bases from V and 3 bases from J, with 15 bases in between. Germline-derived CDR1 and CDR2 are GTSNPN and SVGIG (reference sequence). Here the CDR3 DNA reads TGTGCCTGGAGCCCCGCGGACCTTCTCTACGAGCAGTACTTC. Translated: CAWSPADLLYEQYF.

This clonotype was counted at least ten times. The rearrangement links TRBV5-4 to TRBJ1-2, with TRBD1 as a possible D gene (5 bases). Germline lookup yields CDR1 SGHNT and CDR2 YYREEE (reference sequence). This CDR3 contains 16 residues. V was cut by 4 bases and J by 9 bases, with 25 bases left in between. CDR3 sequence (DNA): TGTGCCAGCAGCAACCCGTATCAGGGACCAGAAAGGCGCTACACCTTC. It encodes CASSNPYQGPERRYTF. Complete variable domain (other parts from reference TRBV5-4 and TRBJ1-2): ETGVTQSPTHLIKTRGQQVTLRCSSQSGHNTVSWYQQALGQGPQFIFQYYREEENGRGNFPPRFSGLQFPNYSSELNVNALELDDSALYLCASSNPYQGPERRYTFGSGTRLTVV.

This clonotype was found many times. V usage is TRBV6-2 or TRBV6-3 and J usage is TRBJ2-7; D remains unclear. CDR3 length: 12 amino acids. Trimming removed 4 bases at V and 7 bases at J, with 11 bases between. The germline V gene encodes CDR1 MNHEY and CDR2 SVGEGT. The CDR3 region has the DNA TGTGCCAGCAGTTCTTTTTTATGGGAGCAGTACTTC. Encoded protein: CASSSFLWEQYF.

This clonotype was seen repeatedly, ten times or more. Germline and junction disagree at one end, which may indicate a read error. This chain links TRBV6-2 or TRBV6-3 with TRBJ1-1; D ambiguous. In germline, CDR1 is MNHEY, CDR2 SVGEGT. This CDR3 contains 13 residues. CDR3 loop: CASKELMNAEAFF. CDR3 coding DNA: TGTGCCAGCAAAGAGCTCATGAACGCTGAAGCTTTCTTT.